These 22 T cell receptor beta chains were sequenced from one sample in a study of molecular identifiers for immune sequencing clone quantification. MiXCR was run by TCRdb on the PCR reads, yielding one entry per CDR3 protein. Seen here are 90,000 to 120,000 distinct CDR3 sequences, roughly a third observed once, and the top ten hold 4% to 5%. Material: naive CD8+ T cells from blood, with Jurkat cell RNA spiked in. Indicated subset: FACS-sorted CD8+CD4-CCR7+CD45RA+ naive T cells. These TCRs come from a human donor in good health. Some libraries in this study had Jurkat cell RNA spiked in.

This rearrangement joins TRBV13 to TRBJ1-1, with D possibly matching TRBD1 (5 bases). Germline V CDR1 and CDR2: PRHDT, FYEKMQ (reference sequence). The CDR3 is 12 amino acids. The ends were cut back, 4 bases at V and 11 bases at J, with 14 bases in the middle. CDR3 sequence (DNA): TGTGCCAGCAGCTCGCAGGGAGAGGTTGCTTTCTTT. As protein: CASSSQGEVAFF.

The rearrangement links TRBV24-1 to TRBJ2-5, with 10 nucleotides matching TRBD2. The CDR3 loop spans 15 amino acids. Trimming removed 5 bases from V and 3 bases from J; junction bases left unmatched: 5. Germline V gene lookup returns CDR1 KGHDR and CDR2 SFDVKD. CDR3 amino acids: CATSVWTSGEETQYF. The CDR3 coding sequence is TGTGCCACCAGTGTTTGGACTAGCGGCGAAGAGACCCAGTACTTC.

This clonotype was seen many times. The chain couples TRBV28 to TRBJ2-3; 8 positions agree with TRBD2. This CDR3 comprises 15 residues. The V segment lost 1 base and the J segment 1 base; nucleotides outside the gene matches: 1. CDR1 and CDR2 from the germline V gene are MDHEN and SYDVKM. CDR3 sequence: CASSLSAGGTDTQYF. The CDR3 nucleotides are TGTGCCAGCAGTTTATCAGCGGGGGGCACAGATACGCAGTATTTT.

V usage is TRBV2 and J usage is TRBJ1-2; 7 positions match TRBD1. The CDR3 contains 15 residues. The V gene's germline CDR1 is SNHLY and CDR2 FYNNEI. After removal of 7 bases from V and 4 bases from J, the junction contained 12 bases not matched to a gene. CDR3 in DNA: TGTGCCAGCACCGCCCTCGGGACAGAGGTCTATGGCTACACCTTC. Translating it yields CASTALGTEVYGYTF. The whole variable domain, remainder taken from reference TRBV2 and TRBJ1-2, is EPEVTQTPSHQVTQMGQEVILRCVPISNHLYFYWYRQILGQKVEFLVSFYNNEISEKSEIFDDQFSVERPDGSNFTLKIRSTKLEDSAMYFCASTALGTEVYGYTFGSGTRLTVV.

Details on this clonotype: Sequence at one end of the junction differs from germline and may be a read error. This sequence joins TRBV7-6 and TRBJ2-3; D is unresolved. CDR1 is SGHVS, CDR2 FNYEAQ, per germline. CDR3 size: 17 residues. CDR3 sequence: CGSSSPFGLAFTDTQYF. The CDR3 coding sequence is TGTGGCAGCAGTTCCCCATTTGGGTTGGCTTTCACAGATACGCAGTATTTT.

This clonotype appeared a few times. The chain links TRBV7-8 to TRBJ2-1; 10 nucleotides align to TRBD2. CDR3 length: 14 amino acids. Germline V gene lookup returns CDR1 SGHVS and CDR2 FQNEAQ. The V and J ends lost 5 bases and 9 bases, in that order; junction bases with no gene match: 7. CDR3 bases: TGTGCCAGCAGCCCACTAGCGGGGAGGGGTGAGCAGTTCTTC. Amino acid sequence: CASSPLAGRGEQFF.

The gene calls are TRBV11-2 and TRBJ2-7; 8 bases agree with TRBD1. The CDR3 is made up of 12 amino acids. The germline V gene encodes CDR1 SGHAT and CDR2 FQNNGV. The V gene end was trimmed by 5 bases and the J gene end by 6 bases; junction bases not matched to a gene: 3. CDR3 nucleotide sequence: TGTGCCAGCAGCCCAACAGGGGGCGAGCAGTACTTC. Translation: CASSPTGGEQYF.

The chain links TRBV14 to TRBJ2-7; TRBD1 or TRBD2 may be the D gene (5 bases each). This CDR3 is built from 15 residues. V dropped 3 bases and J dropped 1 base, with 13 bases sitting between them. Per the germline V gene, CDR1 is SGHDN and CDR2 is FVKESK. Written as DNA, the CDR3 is TGTGCCAGCAGCCATTGGGACGGCGAATCCTACGAGCAGTACTTC. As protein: CASSHWDGESYEQYF.

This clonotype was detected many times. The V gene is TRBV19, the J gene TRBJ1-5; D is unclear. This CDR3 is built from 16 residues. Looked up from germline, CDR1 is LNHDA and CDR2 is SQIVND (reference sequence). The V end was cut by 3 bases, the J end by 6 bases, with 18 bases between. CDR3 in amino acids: CASSMPDRRGFQPQHF. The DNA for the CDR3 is TGTGCCAGTAGTATGCCGGACCGACGAGGGTTTCAGCCCCAGCATTTT.

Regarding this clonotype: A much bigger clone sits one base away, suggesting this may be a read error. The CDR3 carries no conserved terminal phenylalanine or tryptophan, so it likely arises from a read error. This CDR3 reads CASSLDVGVYEQYI. The CDR3 region has the DNA TGTGCCAGCAGCTTAGATGTAGGGGTCTACGAGCAGTACATC. The chain couples TRBV7-2 to TRBJ2-7, with a tentative D call TRBD1 (5 bases). V was trimmed by 1 base and J by 3 bases, leaving 10 bases between them. The CDR3 sequence is 14 residues long. From germline, CDR1 is SGHTA and CDR2 FQGNSA.

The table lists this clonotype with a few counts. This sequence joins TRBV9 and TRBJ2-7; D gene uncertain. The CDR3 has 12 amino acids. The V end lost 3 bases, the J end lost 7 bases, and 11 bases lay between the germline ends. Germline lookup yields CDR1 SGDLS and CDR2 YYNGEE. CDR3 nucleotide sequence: TGTGCCAGCAGCGCAGATCAAATGGAGCAGTACTTC. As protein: CASSADQMEQYF.

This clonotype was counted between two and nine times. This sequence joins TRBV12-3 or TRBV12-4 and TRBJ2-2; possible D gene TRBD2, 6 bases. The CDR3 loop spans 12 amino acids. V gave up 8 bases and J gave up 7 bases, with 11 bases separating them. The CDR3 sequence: CASGPGLGELFF. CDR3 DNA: TGTGCCAGCGGGCCGGGACTCGGGGAGCTGTTTTTT.

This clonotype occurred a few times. CDR3 sequence reads: CATSDPTRQETQYF. CDR3 DNA sequence: TGTGCCACCAGTGATCCAACCCGCCAAGAGACCCAGTACTTC. This rearrangement joins TRBV24-1 to TRBJ2-5; D gene ambiguous. This CDR3 has 14 residues. The germline CDR1 and CDR2 sequences are KGHDR and SFDVKD. With 3 bases removed from V and 1 base from J, the gap between germline ends came to 8 bases.

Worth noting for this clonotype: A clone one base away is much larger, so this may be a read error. The CDR3 DNA reads as TGTGCCGGCAGCCAAGGTCCAGGGGTAGCTTTCTTT. This sequence encodes CAGSQGPGVAFF. The chain employs TRBV4-2 and TRBJ1-1; tentative D call: TRBD1 (6 bases). The germline gives CDR1 LGHNA, CDR2 YNFKEQ. The CDR3 consists of 12 residues.

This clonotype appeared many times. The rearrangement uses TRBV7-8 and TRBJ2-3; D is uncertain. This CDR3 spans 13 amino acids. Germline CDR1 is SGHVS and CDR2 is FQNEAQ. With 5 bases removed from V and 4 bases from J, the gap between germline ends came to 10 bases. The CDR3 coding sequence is TGTGCCAGCAGCGTGTGGAGCGCAGATACGCAGTATTTT. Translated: CASSVWSADTQYF.

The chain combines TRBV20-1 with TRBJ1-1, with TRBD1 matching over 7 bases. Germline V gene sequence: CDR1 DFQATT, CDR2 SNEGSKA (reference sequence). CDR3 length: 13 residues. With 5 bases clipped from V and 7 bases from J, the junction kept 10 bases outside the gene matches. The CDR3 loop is CSAPGTGAFEAFF. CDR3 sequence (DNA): TGCAGTGCTCCCGGCACAGGGGCTTTTGAAGCTTTCTTT.

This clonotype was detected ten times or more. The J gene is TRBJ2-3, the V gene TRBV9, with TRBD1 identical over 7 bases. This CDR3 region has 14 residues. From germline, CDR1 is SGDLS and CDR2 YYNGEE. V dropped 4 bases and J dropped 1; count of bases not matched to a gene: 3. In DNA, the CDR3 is TGTGCCAGCAGCCTAGGGGGCGGCACAGATACGCAGTATTTT. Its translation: CASSLGGGTDTQYF. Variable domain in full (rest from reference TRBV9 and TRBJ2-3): DSGVTQTPKHLITATGQRVTLRCSPRSGDLSVYWYQQSLDQGLQFLIQYYNGEERAKGNILERFSAQQFPDLHSELNLSSLELGDSALYFCASSLGGGTDTQYFGPGTRLTVL.

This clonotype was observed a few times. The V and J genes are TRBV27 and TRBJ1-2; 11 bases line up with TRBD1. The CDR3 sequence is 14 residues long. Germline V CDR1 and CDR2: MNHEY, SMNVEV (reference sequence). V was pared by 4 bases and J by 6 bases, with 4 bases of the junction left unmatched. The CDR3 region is CASSSRTGGHGYTF. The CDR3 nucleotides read TGTGCCAGCAGTTCTAGGACAGGGGGCCATGGCTACACCTTC.

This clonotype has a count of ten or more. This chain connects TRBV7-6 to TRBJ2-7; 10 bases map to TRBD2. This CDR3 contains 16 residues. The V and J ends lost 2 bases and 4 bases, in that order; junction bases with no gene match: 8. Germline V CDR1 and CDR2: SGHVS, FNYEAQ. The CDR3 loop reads CASSLWPSGSGYEQYF. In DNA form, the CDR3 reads TGTGCCAGCAGCTTATGGCCTAGCGGGAGCGGGTACGAGCAGTACTTC.

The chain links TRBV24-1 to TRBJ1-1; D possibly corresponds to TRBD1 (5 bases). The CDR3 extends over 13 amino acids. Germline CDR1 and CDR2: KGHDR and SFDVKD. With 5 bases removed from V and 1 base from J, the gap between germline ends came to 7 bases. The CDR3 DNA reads TGTGCCACCAGTGCAGGGACGAACACTGAAGCTTTCTTT. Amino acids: CATSAGTNTEAFF.

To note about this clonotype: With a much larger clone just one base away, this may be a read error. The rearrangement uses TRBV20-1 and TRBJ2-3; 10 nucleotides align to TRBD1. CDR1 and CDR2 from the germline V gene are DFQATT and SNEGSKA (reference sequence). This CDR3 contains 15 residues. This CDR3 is CSARGTGDGTDAQYF. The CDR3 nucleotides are TGCAGTGCGAGGGGGACAGGGGATGGAACAGATGCGCAGTATTTT.

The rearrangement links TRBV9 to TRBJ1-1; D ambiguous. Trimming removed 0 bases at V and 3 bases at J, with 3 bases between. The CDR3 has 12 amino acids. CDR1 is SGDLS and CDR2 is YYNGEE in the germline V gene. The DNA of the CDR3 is TGTGCCAGCAGCGTAGGGGACACTGAAGCTTTCTTT. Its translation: CASSVGDTEAFF.